This T cell receptor (beta chain) was found in a study of blood T cell repertoires in COVID-19. Across the whole study: Acute and convalescent COVID-19 samples came from the United States, Italy and Spain. Sources were T cells, B-cell-depleted T cells, or PBMCs; the material itself was cDNA or gDNA.

Study processing details: How many nucleated cells were present was estimated from reference gene primer amplification. Produced via immunoSEQ multiplex PCR; TCRdb's table is partial and in-frame only. V, J and clone size are those of that table, while D and trimming were read from the DNA. The sample holds some 200,000 clones, about 86% seen once. The sample holds one count of this clone. This CDR3 is built from 14 residues. Per the germline V gene, CDR1 is SGHVS and CDR2 is FQNEAQ. V shed 1 base and J shed 6 bases, with 12 bases lying between them. The sequenced sample consisted of peripheral blood. The receptor comes from an elderly woman in a cohort sampled during active or convalescent COVID-19. The rearrangement joins TRBV7-8 to TRBJ1-1, with D unresolved. The CDR3, as DNA: TGTGCCAGCAGCTTAGACGTGGGGAGGTCTGAAGCTTTCTTT. Translated: CASSLDVGRSEAFF.